Listed here are 8 T cell receptor beta chains from one sample, sequenced in a study of control samples from healthy donors and cancer patients. Assay used: immunoSEQ multiplex PCR; TCRdb lists only in-frame clones, some missing. The sample has roughly 51,000 clones, more than 70% seen once. The sample comprised PBMCs. The receptors derive from a man aged 35 to 55 with colorectal cancer.

V and J are TRBV7-2 and TRBJ2-7, with a tentative D call TRBD2 (7 bases). Trimming took off 4 bases at V and 0 bases at J, with 19 bases between the two ends. Germline CDR1 reads SGHTA; CDR2 reads FQGNSA. CDR3 length: 17 amino acids. The chain's CDR3 is CASSSTGTSDHSYEQYF. The CDR3 region has the DNA TGTGCCAGCAGCTCGACAGGTACTAGCGACCACTCCTACGAGCAGTACTTC.

The chain carries TRBV18 and TRBJ2-3; unclear D gene. Between the trimmed V and J ends, which lost 4 bases and 0 bases, there was a span of 5 bases. CDR3 length: 13 amino acids. Germline CDR1 KGHSH, CDR2 LQKENI. The CDR3, as DNA: TGTGCCAGCTCACGCGGCAGCACAGATACGCAGTATTTT. Protein sequence: CASSRGSTDTQYF.

The CDR3 nucleotides are TGTGCCAGCAGTTTTCGACTAGCGGGAGACACCGGGGAGCTGTTTTTT. Translation: CASSFRLAGDTGELFF. This rearrangement joins TRBV11-2 to TRBJ2-2; 12 bases map to TRBD2. The CDR3 extends over 16 amino acids. Germline values: CDR1 SGHAT, CDR2 FQNNGV. After removal of 6 bases from V and 3 bases from J, the junction contained 5 bases not matched to a gene.

V usage is TRBV28 and J usage is TRBJ2-3; 11 bases are shared with TRBD1. This CDR3 region has 17 residues. Trimming at V came to 5 bases and at J to 3 bases, leaving 10 bases not matched to a gene. The germline gives CDR1 MDHEN, CDR2 SYDVKM. CDR3 amino acids: CASSHGQGAMMTDTQYF. CDR3 nucleotide sequence: TGTGCCAGCAGTCACGGACAGGGGGCTATGATGACAGATACGCAGTATTTT.

The chain recombines TRBV28 with TRBJ2-6; D call uncertain. The V end was cut by 9 bases, the J end by 0 bases, with 6 bases between. The CDR3 totals 13 residues. Germline CDR1 and CDR2: MDHEN and SYDVKM. CDR3 sequence reads: CASTDSGANVLTF. Written as DNA, the CDR3 is TGTGCCAGTACAGACTCTGGGGCCAACGTCCTGACTTTC.

This chain uses TRBV19 with TRBJ1-1; D not certain. In germline, CDR1 is LNHDA, CDR2 SQIVND (reference sequence). V gave up 1 base and J gave up 0 bases, with 9 bases separating them. CDR3 size: 15 residues. CDR3 nucleotides: TGTGCCAGTAGTATAGGGAGCCCGATGAACACTGAAGCTTTCTTT. Its translation is CASSIGSPMNTEAFF.

This clone appeared a single time. This chain uses TRBV6-5 with TRBJ1-2, with a possible D match to TRBD1 (6 bases). The ends were cut back, 7 bases at V and 6 bases at J, with 15 bases in the middle. Germline V gene data show CDR1 as MNHEY and CDR2 as SVGAGI. The CDR3 length is 13 residues. The chain's CDR3 is CASTLTGFDGYTF. The CDR3 DNA reads TGTGCCAGCACCCTTACAGGGTTTGATGGCTACACCTTC.

In this sample, this clone turned up once. The chain recombines TRBV27 with TRBJ2-4, with D perhaps TRBD2 (6 bases). The CDR3 spans 18 residues. CDR1 MNHEY and CDR2 SMNVEV come from the germline V gene (reference sequence). V was clipped by 2 bases and J by 1 base, with 18 bases between them. Here the CDR3 DNA reads TGTGCCAGCAGTTTAGCGGGTTTAGGGAGGAACGCCAAAAACATTCAGTACTTC. Protein sequence: CASSLAGLGRNAKNIQYF.